These 20 T cell receptor beta chains were sequenced from one sample in a study of beta chain features in type 1 diabetes. The study reverse transcribed the entire isolated RNA, so it sequenced expressed TCRB transcripts. Libraries were prepared by immunoSEQ multiplex PCR; TCRdb keeps only in-frame clonotypes and omits some of them. Here the sample spans 500,000 to 800,000 clones, 9.5% to 15% being singletons. Their specific antigens are unknown. Study conclusions and caveats: TCRB CDR3s from Type 1 diabetes patients were moderately but significantly shorter in all four CD4+ subsets.

Source material: naive CD4+ T cells from blood. The receptors shown here come from a man aged 25 to 40 with type 1 diabetes.

Points on this clone: Other DNA sequences in the sample encode the same CDR3. The rearrangement links TRBV7-2 to TRBJ2-7, with 9 bases lining up with TRBD1. This CDR3 is built from 15 residues. Per germline, CDR1 SGHTA and CDR2 FQGNSA. V shed 2 bases and J 0 bases; nucleotides not matched to a gene: 2. DNA of the CDR3: TGTGCCAGCAGCTTAAGGACAGGGGTCTCCTACGAGCAGTACTTC. Its protein product is CASSLRTGVSYEQYF.

This sequence joins TRBV25-1 and TRBJ1-2, with TRBD1 matching over 10 bases. The CDR3 totals 13 residues. Unmatched junction bases numbered 11, after V lost 11 bases and J lost 8 bases. The germline gives CDR1 MGHDK, CDR2 SYGVNS. The CDR3 is CASDGTGVGGYTF. The CDR3 DNA reads as TGTGCCTCCGATGGGACAGGGGTTGGAGGCTACACCTTC.

The genes are TRBV18 and TRBJ2-4; D perhaps matches TRBD1 (5 bases). CDR3 length: 15 amino acids. Trimming cost V 3 bases and J 0 bases, with 9 bases left between them. The germline V gene has CDR1 KGHSH and CDR2 LQKENI. CDR3 sequence: CASSPTEEAKNIQYF. The CDR3 DNA reads as TGTGCCAGCTCACCGACAGAAGAAGCCAAAAACATTCAGTACTTC.

The chain couples TRBV6-5 to TRBJ2-6; D uncertain. Trimming removed 3 bases at V and 8 bases at J, with 2 bases between. Germline V gene lookup returns CDR1 MNHEY and CDR2 SVGAGI. The CDR3 is made up of 11 amino acids. CDR3: CASSYTNVLTF. The CDR3 bases are TGTGCCAGCAGTTATACCAACGTCCTGACTTTC.

A word on this clone: Additional DNA sequences in this sample encode the identical CDR3. The CDR3 sequence is CASSLETGYEQYF. The CDR3 nucleotides read TGCGCCAGCAGCTTGGAGACAGGGTACGAGCAGTACTTC. The gene calls are TRBV5-1 and TRBJ2-7, with TRBD1 matching over 7 bases. This CDR3 spans 13 amino acids. After removal of 0 bases from V and 4 bases from J, the junction contained 1 base not matched to a gene. CDR1 is SGHRS, CDR2 YFSETQ, per germline.

This chain uses TRBV2 with TRBJ1-5; 8 positions match TRBD1. The CDR3 totals 17 residues. Trimming at V came to 3 bases and at J to 8 bases, leaving 15 bases not matched to a gene. Germline lookup yields CDR1 SNHLY and CDR2 FYNNEI. DNA for the CDR3: TGTGCCAGCAGTGAGGTCTTTGTTGGACAGGGAGGAAAGCCCCAGCATTTT. Its protein product is CASSEVFVGQGGKPQHF.

The table lists this clone with a few counts. The V call is TRBV2, the J call TRBJ2-6, with D possibly TRBD1 on 5 matching bases. With 4 bases removed from V and 0 bases from J, the gap between germline ends came to 16 bases. The CDR3 contains 18 residues. CDR1 and CDR2 (germline): SNHLY, FYNNEI. The CDR3 is CASSGVPTGLSGANVLTF. CDR3 nucleotides: TGTGCCAGCAGTGGGGTCCCTACAGGCCTCTCTGGGGCCAACGTCCTGACTTTC.

Note on this clone: This sample includes further DNA sequences coding for the same CDR3. The chain uses TRBV12-5 and TRBJ2-2; D not resolved. CDR1 is LGHNT, CDR2 FRNRAP, per germline. V was shortened by 5 bases and J by 5 bases, with 6 bases between the two germline ends. The CDR3 contains 12 residues. The CDR3 region is CASGLETGELFF. CDR3 DNA: TGTGCTAGTGGTCTCGAGACCGGGGAGCTGTTTTTT.

The CDR3 loop is CASSPGGGLSNEKLFF. The CDR3 DNA reads TGTGCCAGCAGCCCCGGGGGGGGGTTATCTAATGAAAAACTGTTTTTT. This sequence joins TRBV7-6 and TRBJ1-4; weak D call: TRBD1 (5 bases). This CDR3 has 16 amino acids. Germline assignment: CDR1 SGHVS and CDR2 FNYEAQ. Trimming removed 5 bases from V and 3 bases from J, with 16 bases in between.

This clone appeared a few times. The V gene is TRBV7-3, the J gene TRBJ2-3; D is undetermined. V was pared by 5 bases and J by 2 bases, with 14 bases between. The CDR3 runs to 15 residues. Germline values: CDR1 SGHTA, CDR2 FQGTGA. This CDR3 is CASSPRHSDTDTQYF. CDR3 coding DNA: TGTGCCAGCAGCCCACGACACTCGGACACAGATACGCAGTATTTT.

This clone was picked up a small number of times. The rearrangement joins TRBV29-1 to TRBJ2-2; no firm D call. With 4 bases removed from V and 7 bases from J, the gap between germline ends came to 4 bases. Germline CDR1 is SQVTM and CDR2 is ANQGSEA. CDR3 length: 10 residues. The CDR3 sequence is CSVADGELFF. Here the CDR3 DNA reads TGCAGCGTTGCTGACGGGGAGCTGTTTTTT.

The chain is built from TRBV29-1 and TRBJ1-2, with D hard to call. CDR3 size: 12 residues. Germline V gene lookup returns CDR1 SQVTM and CDR2 ANQGSEA. The ends were cut back, 3 bases at V and 2 bases at J, with 7 bases in the middle. CDR3 amino acids: CSVEPVNYGYTF. Here the CDR3 DNA reads TGCAGCGTTGAGCCGGTAAACTATGGCTACACCTTC. Supplemented by reference TRBV29-1 and TRBJ1-2, the full variable domain reads SAVISQKPSRDICQRGTSLTIQCQVDSQVTMMFWYRQQPGQSLTLIATANQGSEATYESGFVIDKFPISRPNLTFSTLTVSNMSPEDSSIYLCSVEPVNYGYTFGSGTRLTVV.

This clone was found a few times. The rearrangement links TRBV25-1 to TRBJ1-1, with 7 bases fitting TRBD1. The junction had 6 bases not matched to a gene; V was cut back by 3 bases and J by 11 bases. The CDR3 length is 12 residues. Germline V gene sequence: CDR1 MGHDK, CDR2 SYGVNS. CDR3: CASSDHRGQAFF. CDR3 sequence (DNA): TGTGCCAGCAGTGACCATAGGGGGCAGGCTTTCTTT. Drawing the rest from reference TRBV25-1 and TRBJ1-1, the complete variable domain is EADIYQTPRYLVIGTGKKITLECSQTMGHDKMYWYQQDPGMELHLIHYSYGVNSTEKGDLSSESTVSRIRTEHFPLTLESARPSHTSQYLCASSDHRGQAFFGQGTRLTVV.

Notes on this clone: In the same sample, other DNA sequences code for this CDR3. V and J are TRBV18 and TRBJ2-7, with D perhaps matching TRBD1 (6 bases). The CDR3 contains 13 residues. V was cut by 0 bases and J by 7 bases, with 10 bases left in between. Per germline, CDR1 KGHSH and CDR2 LQKENI. CDR3 amino acids: CASSPPGAGEQYF. DNA of the CDR3: TGTGCCAGCTCACCACCGGGGGCCGGTGAGCAGTACTTC.

This clone was counted only a few times. This chain connects TRBV4-3 to TRBJ2-1; 7 bases line up with TRBD1. Trimming took 3 bases from V and 5 from J; bases not matched to a gene: 4. Germline V lookup: CDR1 LGHNA, CDR2 YSLEER. The CDR3 extends over 14 amino acids. CDR3 region: CASSHGTANNEQFF. CDR3 coding DNA: TGCGCCAGCAGCCATGGGACAGCGAACAATGAGCAGTTCTTC.

This clone was counted between two and nine times. The chain combines TRBV28 with TRBJ2-1, with unresolved D. The ends were cut back, 7 bases at V and 3 bases at J, with 7 bases in the middle. The germline gives CDR1 MDHEN, CDR2 SYDVKM. The CDR3 runs to 12 residues. The DNA of the CDR3 is TGTGCCAGCAACACGCTCTACAATGAGCAGTTCTTC. This encodes CASNTLYNEQFF.

This chain links TRBV5-4 with TRBJ2-7; weak D call: TRBD1 (7 bases). CDR1 SGHNT and CDR2 YYREEE come from the germline V gene (reference sequence). The ends were cut back, 4 bases at V and 2 bases at J, with 22 bases in the middle. The CDR3 is made up of 17 amino acids. Here the CDR3 reads CASSPGAPATGPYEQYF. CDR3 nucleotides: TGTGCCAGCAGCCCGGGAGCCCCCGCGACAGGGCCCTACGAGCAGTACTTC.

The chain is built from TRBV7-2 and TRBJ2-1, with 10 bases fitting TRBD1. Trimming took 1 base from V and 9 from J; bases not matched to a gene: 9. The CDR3 has 16 amino acids. The V gene's germline CDR1 is SGHTA and CDR2 FQGNSA. The CDR3 DNA is TGTGCCAGCAGCTTAGTGGGGACAGGGGAACCGGTTGAGCAGTTCTTC. Amino acid sequence: CASSLVGTGEPVEQFF.

The rearrangement links TRBV7-2 to TRBJ2-3; no firm D call. The CDR3 contains 15 residues. V shed 3 bases and J shed 4 bases, with 14 bases lying between them. Germline V gene data show CDR1 as SGHTA and CDR2 as FQGNSA. The CDR3 protein is CASSFNSGGPDTQYF. CDR3 nucleotides: TGTGCCAGCAGCTTTAACAGTGGTGGTCCAGATACGCAGTATTTT.

This clone was observed a handful of times. One end of the junction varies from germline; a read error may be responsible. The chain combines TRBV7-2 with TRBJ2-1; 11 nucleotides line up with TRBD2. The germline V gene has CDR1 SGHTA and CDR2 FQGNSA. The CDR3 length is 15 residues. This CDR3 reads CASSVAGGSYNEQFF. The CDR3 bases are TGTGCCAGCAGCGTAGCGGGGGGGTCCTACAATGAGCAGTTCTTC.